A single sample is the source of the 24 T cell receptor beta chains below, sequenced in a study of T cell changes during pregnancy in multiple sclerosis. Only in-frame clones appear in the TCRdb table, and some are missing; sequencing was by immunoSEQ multiplex PCR. Counted here are under 90,000 clones, over 85% occurring once; the ten biggest clones make up 0.8% to 1%. Here the sequenced sample was peripheral blood, taken in the second trimester of pregnancy. The receptor set was obtained from a female donor in good health, enrolled as a control in a pregnancy study.

The chain employs TRBV9 and TRBJ2-3; 9 bases map to TRBD2. Looked up from germline, CDR1 is SGDLS and CDR2 is YYNGEE. V trimming: 0 bases; J trimming: 0 bases; junction bases outside the gene matches: 2. This CDR3 is built from 16 residues. Written as DNA, the CDR3 is TGTGCCAGCAGCGTAGGCACTAGCGGGAGCACAGATACGCAGTATTTT. Residues: CASSVGTSGSTDTQYF.

The V and J genes are TRBV9 and TRBJ1-5; TRBD1 agrees at 7 bases. Germline CDR1 SGDLS, CDR2 YYNGEE. V shed 4 bases and J 4 bases; nucleotides not matched to a gene: 8. The CDR3 length is 15 residues. The CDR3 here is CASSPRAGGNQPQHF. CDR3 coding DNA: TGTGCCAGCAGCCCCCGGGCAGGGGGGAATCAGCCCCAGCATTTT.

The chain is built from TRBV21-1 and TRBJ2-7; the table calls TRBD2, which could not be checked here. TRBV21-1 is shown as a pseudogene. The CDR3 totals 15 residues. The CDR3 here is CASSKRRKRPYEQYF. The CDR3 nucleotides read TGTGCCAGCAGCAAAAGGAGGAAACGGCCGTACGAGCAGTACTTC.

V is TRBV5-4 and J is TRBJ2-1, with 8 bases aligning to TRBD2. There are 15 residues in the CDR3. Germline V gene data show CDR1 as SGHNT and CDR2 as YYREEE (reference sequence). V was clipped by 0 bases and J by 2 bases; unmatched bases: 1. CDR3 protein: CASSLELAAYNEQFF. DNA of the CDR3: TGTGCCAGCAGCTTGGAACTAGCGGCCTACAATGAGCAGTTCTTC.

The chain combines TRBV30 with TRBJ2-1, with 8 bases matching TRBD1. Losses at the gene ends were 4 bases for V and 7 bases for J; bases not matched to a gene: 6. This CDR3 is built from 13 residues. Looked up from germline, CDR1 is GTSNPN and CDR2 is SVGIG (reference sequence). CDR3 residues: CAWTSDRANEQFF. The CDR3 region has the DNA TGTGCCTGGACTTCGGACAGGGCGAATGAGCAGTTCTTC.

The V call is TRBV9, the J call TRBJ2-5; D possibly corresponds to TRBD1 (6 bases). Germline loops: CDR1 SGDLS, CDR2 YYNGEE. The CDR3 is 16 residues long. Deletions cut 0 bases from V and 4 bases from J, with 16 bases between. The CDR3 loop reads CASSVESGVVGETQYF. CDR3 bases: TGTGCCAGCAGCGTAGAGTCAGGGGTGGTCGGAGAGACCCAGTACTTC. Full variable domain (rest looked up from reference TRBV9 and TRBJ2-5): DSGVTQTPKHLITATGQRVTLRCSPRSGDLSVYWYQQSLDQGLQFLIQYYNGEERAKGNILERFSAQQFPDLHSELNLSSLELGDSALYFCASSVESGVVGETQYFGPGTRLLVL.

This chain links TRBV9 with TRBJ2-2, with D possibly being TRBD2 (6 bases). The CDR3 length is 14 residues. V was shortened by 3 bases and J by 7 bases, with 13 bases between the two germline ends. The germline V gene has CDR1 SGDLS and CDR2 YYNGEE. This CDR3 reads CASSARTSNGELFF. The CDR3 DNA follows: TGTGCCAGCAGCGCCCGAACTAGCAACGGGGAGCTGTTTTTT.

The chain joins TRBV14 to TRBJ1-1; D not certain. The CDR3 consists of 12 residues. Germline V gene data show CDR1 as SGHDN and CDR2 as FVKESK. V lost 1 base and J lost 7, with 7 bases in between. The CDR3 here is CASSQGESEAFF. The CDR3 nucleotides read TGTGCCAGCAGCCAAGGCGAGAGTGAAGCTTTCTTT.

This clone came up a few times. V gene TRBV7-8 combines with J gene TRBJ2-7, with a tentative D call TRBD1 (6 bases). V dropped 5 bases and J dropped 4 bases, with 15 bases sitting between them. The germline V gene encodes CDR1 SGHVS and CDR2 FQNEAQ. This CDR3 region has 14 residues. The CDR3 DNA reads TGTGCCAGCAGCCCGCAACAGGGTTGGTACGAGCAGTACTTC. Protein sequence: CASSPQQGWYEQYF.

The chain couples TRBV27 to TRBJ2-1, with a weak D call TRBD2 (6 bases). With 8 bases removed from V and 1 base from J, the gap between germline ends came to 21 bases. The germline gives CDR1 MNHEY, CDR2 SMNVEV (reference sequence). CDR3 length equals 17 residues. CDR3 sequence reads: CASGPGRLALSYNEQFF. The CDR3 DNA reads TGTGCCAGCGGCCCTGGAAGGCTAGCGCTATCCTACAATGAGCAGTTCTTC.

The rearrangement joins TRBV27 to TRBJ1-1, with D perhaps matching TRBD1 (6 bases). V gave up 4 bases and J gave up 5 bases, with 17 bases separating them. CDR1 is MNHEY and CDR2 is SMNVEV in the germline V gene (reference sequence). This CDR3 is built from 15 residues. The CDR3 DNA is TGTGCCAGCAGTTGGGGAACAGGGACGATAACTGAAGCTTTCTTT. This codes for CASSWGTGTITEAFF.

The V and J genes are TRBV18 and TRBJ2-2, with D perhaps TRBD1 (6 bases). The CDR3 totals 16 residues. The V and J ends lost 3 bases and 6 bases respectively, with 17 bases between them. Germline CDR1 KGHSH, CDR2 LQKENI. The CDR3 loop reads CASSPPGTKGAGELFF. The CDR3 DNA follows: TGTGCCAGCTCACCGCCCGGGACAAAGGGCGCCGGGGAGCTGTTTTTT.

The chain has TRBV7-9 and TRBJ2-5; 12 bases fit TRBD2. Germline values: CDR1 SEHNR, CDR2 FQNEAQ (reference sequence). CDR3 size: 16 residues. V was pared by 3 bases and J by 12 bases, with 14 bases of the junction left unmatched. Here the CDR3 reads CASSLVSTSGGVGEYF. The CDR3 DNA is TGTGCCAGCAGCTTGGTATCGACTAGCGGGGGAGTCGGGGAGTACTTC. The full variable domain, with the rest looked up from reference TRBV7-9 and TRBJ2-5, is DTGVSQNPRHKITKRGQNVTFRCDPISEHNRLYWYRQTLGQGPEFLTYFQNEAQLEKSRLLSDRFSAERPKGSFSTLEIQRTEQGDSAMYLCASSLVSTSGGVGEYFGPGTRLLVL.

The J gene is TRBJ2-7, the V gene TRBV19; unclear D gene. V was cut by 6 bases and J by 1 base, with 10 bases left in between. The germline gives CDR1 LNHDA, CDR2 SQIVND (reference sequence). The CDR3 is made up of 13 amino acids. Here the CDR3 reads CASRRHGSYEQYF. The CDR3 DNA reads TGTGCCAGTAGGCGACACGGATCCTACGAGCAGTACTTC. Drawing the rest from reference TRBV19 and TRBJ2-7, the complete variable domain is DGGITQSPKYLFRKEGQNVTLSCEQNLNHDAMYWYRQDPGQGLRLIYYSQIVNDFQKGDIAEGYSVSREKKESFPLTVTSAQKNPTAFYLCASRRHGSYEQYFGPGTRLTVT.

The chain recombines TRBV5-1 with TRBJ2-3, with TRBD2 matching 11 bases. CDR3 length: 16 residues. With V trimmed by 2 bases and J by 2 bases, 4 bases remained unmatched. The V gene's germline CDR1 is SGHRS and CDR2 YFSETQ. The CDR3 nucleotides read TGCGCCAGCAGCTTCTATAGCGGGAGGGACACAGATACGCAGTATTTT. It codes for CASSFYSGRDTDTQYF.

V and J are TRBV7-2 and TRBJ2-3; 11 nucleotides align to TRBD2. V gave up 4 bases and J gave up 1 base; unmatched junction bases: 10. Germline CDR1 SGHTA, CDR2 FQGNSA. CDR3 length equals 18 residues. This CDR3 reads CASSWTTSGSGGTDTQYF. The CDR3 DNA reads as TGTGCCAGCAGCTGGACTACTAGCGGGAGCGGAGGCACAGATACGCAGTATTTT.

The chain combines TRBV19 with TRBJ1-5; D gene ambiguous. The CDR3 is made up of 13 amino acids. From germline, CDR1 is LNHDA and CDR2 SQIVND (reference sequence). The ends were cut back, 5 bases at V and 4 bases at J, with 9 bases in the middle. The CDR3 region is CASSPPRNQPQHF. CDR3 in DNA: TGTGCCAGTAGTCCCCCGAGAAATCAGCCCCAGCATTTT.

The chain combines TRBV4-1 with TRBJ1-1; D is unresolved. V gave up 0 bases and J gave up 8 bases, with 13 bases separating them. The CDR3 contains 14 residues. The germline V gene encodes CDR1 MGHRA and CDR2 YSYEKL. This chain's CDR3 is CASSQDPSPGEAFF. The CDR3 DNA reads TGCGCCAGCAGCCAAGATCCGTCACCCGGGGAAGCTTTCTTT.

There are a few counts of this clone. This chain uses TRBV7-9 with TRBJ1-1; weak D call: TRBD1 (5 bases). The germline V gene encodes CDR1 SEHNR and CDR2 FQNEAQ (reference sequence). The CDR3 length is 15 residues. V was clipped by 1 base and J by 1 base, with 10 bases between them. The CDR3 sequence is CASSLGGLWNTEAFF. DNA of the CDR3: TGTGCCAGCAGCTTAGGGGGACTGTGGAACACTGAAGCTTTCTTT.

This rearrangement joins TRBV23-1 to TRBJ1-4, with D possibly TRBD1 on 6 matching bases. TRBV23-1 falls under the ORF class, with uncertain function. The CDR3 contains 17 residues. Trimming pared 4 bases from V and 0 bases from J, leaving 15 bases between. The CDR3 DNA follows: TGCGCCAGCAGTCCCAGACCCAAGGGGGCAACTAATGAAAAACTGTTTTTT. Translated: CASSPRPKGATNEKLFF.

This rearrangement joins TRBV6-6 to TRBJ1-5, with 7 bases identical to TRBD1. Germline CDR1 and CDR2: MNHNY and SVGAGI (reference sequence). V gave up 3 bases and J gave up 0 bases; unmatched junction bases: 5. The CDR3 sequence is 16 residues long. This CDR3 reads CASSYKGTASNQPQHF. CDR3 DNA sequence: TGTGCCAGCAGTTATAAAGGGACAGCTAGCAATCAGCCCCAGCATTTT.

The gene calls are TRBV7-9 and TRBJ2-2; 7 bases are shared with TRBD2. J was trimmed by 5 bases and V by 5 bases; bases with no gene match: 11. Per germline, CDR1 SEHNR and CDR2 FQNEAQ (reference sequence). The CDR3 is 16 amino acids. For the CDR3, the DNA is TGTGCCAGCAGCGACCCCCGGGGAGGGCCGACCGGGGAGCTGTTTTTT. It specifies CASSDPRGGPTGELFF.

The chain uses TRBV28 and TRBJ2-3; no clear D. CDR3 length: 14 amino acids. The germline V gene encodes CDR1 MDHEN and CDR2 SYDVKM. Trimming cost V 3 bases and J 2 bases, with 9 bases left between them. CDR3 in amino acids: CASSFSALTDTQYF. The CDR3 nucleotides read TGTGCCAGCAGTTTCAGTGCTCTCACAGATACGCAGTATTTT.

V usage is TRBV5-4 and J usage is TRBJ2-3; tentative D call: TRBD2 (6 bases). CDR3 length: 14 residues. Trimming pared 2 bases from V and 3 bases from J, leaving 10 bases between. CDR1 and CDR2 (germline): SGHNT, YYREEE (reference sequence). The CDR3 loop reads CASSFGGGTDTQYF. For the CDR3, the DNA is TGTGCCAGCAGCTTTGGGGGAGGTACAGATACGCAGTATTTT.